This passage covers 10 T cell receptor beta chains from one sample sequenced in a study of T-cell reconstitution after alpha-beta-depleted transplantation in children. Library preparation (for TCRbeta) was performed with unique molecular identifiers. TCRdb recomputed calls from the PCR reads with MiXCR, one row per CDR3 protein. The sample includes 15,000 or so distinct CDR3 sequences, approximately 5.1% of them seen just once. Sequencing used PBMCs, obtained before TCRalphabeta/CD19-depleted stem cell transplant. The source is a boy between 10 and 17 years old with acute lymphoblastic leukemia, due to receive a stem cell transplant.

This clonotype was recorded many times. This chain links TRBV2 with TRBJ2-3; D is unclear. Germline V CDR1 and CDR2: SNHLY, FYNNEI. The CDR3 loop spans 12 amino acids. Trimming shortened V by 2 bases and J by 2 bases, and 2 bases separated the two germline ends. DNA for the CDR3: TGTGCCAGCAGTGAACACACAGATACGCAGTATTTT. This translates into CASSEHTDTQYF.

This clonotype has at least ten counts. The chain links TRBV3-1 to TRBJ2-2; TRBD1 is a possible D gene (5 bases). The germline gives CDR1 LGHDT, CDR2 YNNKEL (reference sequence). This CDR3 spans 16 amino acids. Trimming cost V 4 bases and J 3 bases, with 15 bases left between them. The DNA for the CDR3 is TGTGCCAGCAGCCCCCGGGCAGGGCGTGACACCGGGGAGCTGTTTTTT. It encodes CASSPRAGRDTGELFF.

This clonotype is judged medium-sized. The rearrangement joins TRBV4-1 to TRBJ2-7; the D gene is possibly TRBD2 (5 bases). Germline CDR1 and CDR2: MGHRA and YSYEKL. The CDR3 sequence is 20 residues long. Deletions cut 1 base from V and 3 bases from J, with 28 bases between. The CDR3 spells CASSQASGGRHLWSGYEQYF. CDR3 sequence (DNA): TGCGCCAGCAGCCAAGCCTCTGGAGGCCGACACTTATGGTCGGGCTACGAGCAGTACTTC.

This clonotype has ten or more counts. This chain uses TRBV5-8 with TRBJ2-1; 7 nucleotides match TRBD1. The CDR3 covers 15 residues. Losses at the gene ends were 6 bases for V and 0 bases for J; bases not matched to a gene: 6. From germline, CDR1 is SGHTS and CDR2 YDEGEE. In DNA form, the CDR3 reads TGTGCCAGCAAGAACCGGGACAGCTCCTACAATGAGCAGTTCTTC. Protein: CASKNRDSSYNEQFF. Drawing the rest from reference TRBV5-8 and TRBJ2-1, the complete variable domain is EAGVTQSPTHLIKTRGQQATLRCSPISGHTSVYWYQQALGLGLQFLLWYDEGEERNRGNFPPRFSGRQFPNYSSELNVNALELEDSALYLCASKNRDSSYNEQFFGPGTRLTVL.

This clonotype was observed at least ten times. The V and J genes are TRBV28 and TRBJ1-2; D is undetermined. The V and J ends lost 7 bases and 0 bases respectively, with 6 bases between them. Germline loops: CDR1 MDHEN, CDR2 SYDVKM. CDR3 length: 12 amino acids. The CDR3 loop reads CASTAPNYGYTF. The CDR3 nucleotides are TGTGCCAGCACAGCGCCTAACTATGGCTACACCTTC.

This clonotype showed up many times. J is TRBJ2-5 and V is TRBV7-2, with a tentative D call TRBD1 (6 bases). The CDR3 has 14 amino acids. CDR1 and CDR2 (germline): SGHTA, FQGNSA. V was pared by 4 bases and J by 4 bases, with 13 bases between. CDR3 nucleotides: TGTGCCAGCAGCTGGGGACAACGGGGAGAGACCCAGTACTTC. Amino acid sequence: CASSWGQRGETQYF.

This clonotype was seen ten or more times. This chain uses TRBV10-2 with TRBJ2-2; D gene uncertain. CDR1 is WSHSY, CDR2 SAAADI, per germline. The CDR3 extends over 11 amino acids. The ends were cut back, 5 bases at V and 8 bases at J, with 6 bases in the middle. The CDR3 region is CASSNAGELFF. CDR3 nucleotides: TGCGCCAGCAGTAACGCAGGGGAGCTGTTTTTT.

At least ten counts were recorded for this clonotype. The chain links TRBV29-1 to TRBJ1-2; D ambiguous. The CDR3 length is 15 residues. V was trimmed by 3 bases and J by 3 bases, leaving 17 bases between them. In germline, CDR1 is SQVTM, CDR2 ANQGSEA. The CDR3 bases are TGCAGCGTTGATATTGGCCAGGACGACTACTATGGCTACACCTTC. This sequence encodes CSVDIGQDDYYGYTF.

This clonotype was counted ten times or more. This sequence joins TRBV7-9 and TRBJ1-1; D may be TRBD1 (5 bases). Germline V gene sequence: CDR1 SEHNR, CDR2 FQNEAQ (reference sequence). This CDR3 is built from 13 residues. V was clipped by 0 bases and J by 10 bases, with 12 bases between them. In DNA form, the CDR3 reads TGTGCCAGCAGCTTAGCGGGGGGGAAGGGAGCTTTCTTT. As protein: CASSLAGGKGAFF.

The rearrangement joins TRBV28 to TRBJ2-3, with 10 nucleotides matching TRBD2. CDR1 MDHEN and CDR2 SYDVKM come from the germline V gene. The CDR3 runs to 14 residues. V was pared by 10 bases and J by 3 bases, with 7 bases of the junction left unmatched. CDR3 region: CATRISGGTDTQYF. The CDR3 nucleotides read TGTGCCACCCGGATTAGCGGGGGGACAGATACGCAGTATTTT.